The sequence of this T cell receptor beta chain was determined in a study of read filtering for tumor transcriptome and immune sequencing. Study overall: Roughly 8 patients were R-ISS I, roughly 15 were R-ISS II, about seven were R-ISS III. DNase treatment preceded whole-transcriptome library preparation.

This clonotype was seen many times. Its antigen is not known. This library used around 400 ng RNA and molecular barcoded adaptors spanning alpha/delta and beta/gamma chains. In TCRdb, the reads were re-called with MiXCR into one record per CDR3 protein. Of 30,000 to 40,000 distinct CDR3 sequences in the sample, about an eighth were seen once. The CDR3 covers 13 residues. Trimming stripped 6 bases from V and 5 bases from J, with 13 bases between. Germline V gene lookup returns CDR1 SGHAT and CDR2 FQNNGV. Study-wide results and caveats: Without single-read clonotypes, shared clonotype proportions correlated more between IR-seq and RNA-seq. Single-read clonotypes: about 81.9% of IR-seq clonotypes (about 4% of reads), around three quarters of RNA-seq clonotypes (44.6% of reads).

This sequence joins TRBV11-2 and TRBJ2-5, with a weak D call TRBD1 (6 bases). This clonotype originated in a donor older than 35 with multiple myeloma. Sequencing used a population of CD138-negative cells sorted from bone marrow. The CDR3 DNA is TGTGCCAGCAGACCCGGTGGGGGCGAGACCCAGTACTTC. Translated: CASRPGGGETQYF.